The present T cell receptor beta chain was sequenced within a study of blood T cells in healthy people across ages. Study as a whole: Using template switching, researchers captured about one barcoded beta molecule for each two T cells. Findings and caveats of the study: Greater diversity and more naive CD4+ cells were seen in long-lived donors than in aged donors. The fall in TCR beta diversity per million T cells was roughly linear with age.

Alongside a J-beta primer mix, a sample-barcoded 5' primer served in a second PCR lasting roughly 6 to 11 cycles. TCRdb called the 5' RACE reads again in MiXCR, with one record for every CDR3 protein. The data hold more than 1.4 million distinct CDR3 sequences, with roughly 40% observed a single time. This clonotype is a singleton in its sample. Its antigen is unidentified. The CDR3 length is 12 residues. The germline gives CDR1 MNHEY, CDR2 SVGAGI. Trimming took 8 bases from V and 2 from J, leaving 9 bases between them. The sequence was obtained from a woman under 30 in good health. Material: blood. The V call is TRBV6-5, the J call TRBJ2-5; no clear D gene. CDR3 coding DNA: TGTGCCAGCGAAAAGGCACAAGAGACCCAGTACTTC. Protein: CASEKAQETQYF.